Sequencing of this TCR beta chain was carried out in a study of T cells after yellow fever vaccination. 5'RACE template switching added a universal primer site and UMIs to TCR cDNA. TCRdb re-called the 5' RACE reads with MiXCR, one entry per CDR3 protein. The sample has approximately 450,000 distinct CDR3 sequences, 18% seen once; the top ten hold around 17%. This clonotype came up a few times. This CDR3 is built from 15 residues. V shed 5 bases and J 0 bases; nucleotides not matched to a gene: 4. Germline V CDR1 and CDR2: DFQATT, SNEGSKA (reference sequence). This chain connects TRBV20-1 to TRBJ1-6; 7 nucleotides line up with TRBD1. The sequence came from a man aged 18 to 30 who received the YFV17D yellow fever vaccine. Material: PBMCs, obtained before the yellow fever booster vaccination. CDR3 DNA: TGCAGTGCTCGGGACAGTATCTCCTATAATTCACCCCTCCACTTT. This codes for CSARDSISYNSPLHF.